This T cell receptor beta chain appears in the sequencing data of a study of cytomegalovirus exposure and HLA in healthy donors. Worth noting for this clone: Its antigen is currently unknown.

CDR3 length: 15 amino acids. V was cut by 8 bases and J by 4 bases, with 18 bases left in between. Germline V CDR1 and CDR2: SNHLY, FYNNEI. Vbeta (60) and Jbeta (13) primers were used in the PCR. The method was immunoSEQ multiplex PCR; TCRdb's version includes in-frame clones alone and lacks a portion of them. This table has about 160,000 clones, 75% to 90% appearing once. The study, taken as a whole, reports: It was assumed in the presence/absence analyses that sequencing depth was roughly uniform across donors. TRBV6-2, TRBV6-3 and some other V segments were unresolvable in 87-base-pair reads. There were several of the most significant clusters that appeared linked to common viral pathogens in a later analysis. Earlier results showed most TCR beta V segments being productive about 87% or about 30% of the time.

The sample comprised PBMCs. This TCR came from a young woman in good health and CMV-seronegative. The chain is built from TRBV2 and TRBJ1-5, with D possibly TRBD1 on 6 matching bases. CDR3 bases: TGTGCCAGCCATGTTCAGGGGCTTCATAATCAGCCCCAGCATTTT. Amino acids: CASHVQGLHNQPQHF.